Included here is one T cell receptor (beta chain) sequence, with context. The data stem from a study of blood T cell repertoires in COVID-19. As for the study in general: The origin of the acute and convalescent COVID-19 samples was the United States, Italy and Spain. Sources were T cells, B-cell-depleted T cells, or PBMCs; the material itself was cDNA or gDNA.

CDR1 is SEHNR, CDR2 FQNEAQ, per germline (reference sequence). The CDR3 is made up of 15 amino acids. Trimming removed 5 bases from V and 2 bases from J; junction bases left unmatched: 5. As handled by the study authors: It was from reference gene primer amplification that nucleated cell counts were estimated. Profiling relied on immunoSEQ multiplex PCR, and the TCRdb table lists in-frame clones only, not all of them. V and J calls plus clone size are reproduced from that table; the DNA served to infer D and trimming. The sample lists some 130,000 clones, approximately 86% occurring once. The Seattle patients, enrolled during active infection, were followed longitudinally.

The chain recombines TRBV7-9 with TRBJ2-5; TRBD1 matches 10 bases. Sequencing was done on a sample of peripheral blood. The receptor was derived from a woman in her 70s with COVID-19, enrolled during active disease. Here the CDR3 DNA reads TGTGCCAGCAGCGCGGGACAGGGGATACAAGAGACCCAGTACTTC. Amino acid sequence: CASSAGQGIQETQYF.